Included here is one T cell receptor beta chain sequence, with context. Its antigen remains unknown. Sequenced by immunoSEQ multiplex PCR; TCRdb stores in-frame clones only, minus some. The sample lists more than 140,000 clones, roughly 80% seen once, with 20% to 25% in the top ten. These data come from a study of radiation and T cells in renal cell carcinoma. About the research overall: Nephrectomy followed 15 Gy stereotactic body radiation by 4 weeks.

The germline V gene has CDR1 SGHNT and CDR2 YYREEE (reference sequence). Trimming left V 0 bases short and J 7 bases short, with 4 bases between. This CDR3 region has 12 residues. General study findings and limits: In blood, top tumor clones expanded by 2 weeks, shrinking by 4. Baseline intratumoral clonotype presence is unknown without pretreatment biopsies.

Documented time point: baseline pretreatment blood. The treatment denotes: 15 Gy SBRT to primary tumor, nephrectomy 4 weeks later. This renal cell carcinoma was of the clear cell type. This clonotype was sampled from a woman aged 45 to 65 with renal cell carcinoma. This chain connects TRBV5-4 to TRBJ2-2; D remains unclear. The material was blood, obtained from a patient whose treatment included radiotherapy and nephrectomy. The CDR3 sequence is CASSLDSGELFF. CDR3 nucleotide sequence: TGTGCCAGCAGCTTGGATAGCGGGGAGCTGTTTTTT. The variable domain in full, with the rest retrieved from reference TRBV5-4 and TRBJ2-2, is ETGVTQSPTHLIKTRGQQVTLRCSSQSGHNTVSWYQQALGQGPQFIFQYYREEENGRGNFPPRFSGLQFPNYSSELNVNALELDDSALYLCASSLDSGELFFGEGSRLTVL.